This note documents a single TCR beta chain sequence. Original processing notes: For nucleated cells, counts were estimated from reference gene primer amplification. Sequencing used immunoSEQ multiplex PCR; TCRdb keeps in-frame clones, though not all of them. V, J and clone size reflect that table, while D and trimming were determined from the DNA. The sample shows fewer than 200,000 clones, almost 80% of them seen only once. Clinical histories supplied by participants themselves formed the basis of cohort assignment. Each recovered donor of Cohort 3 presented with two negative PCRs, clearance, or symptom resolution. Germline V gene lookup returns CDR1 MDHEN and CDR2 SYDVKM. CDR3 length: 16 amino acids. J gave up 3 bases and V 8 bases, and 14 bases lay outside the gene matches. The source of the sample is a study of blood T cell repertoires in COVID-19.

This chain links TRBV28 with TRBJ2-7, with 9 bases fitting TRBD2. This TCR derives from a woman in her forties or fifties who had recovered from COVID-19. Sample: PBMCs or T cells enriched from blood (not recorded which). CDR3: CASGPSGREGNYEQYF. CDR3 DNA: TGTGCCAGCGGTCCCTCGGGGCGGGAGGGTAACTACGAGCAGTACTTC. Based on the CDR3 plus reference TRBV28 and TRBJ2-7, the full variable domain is DVKVTQSSRYLVKRTGEKVFLECVQDMDHENMFWYRQDPGLGLRLIYFSYDVKMKEKGDIPEGYSVSREKKERFSLILESASTNQTSMYLCASGPSGREGNYEQYFGPGTRLTVT.